The T cell receptor (beta chain) described here comes from a study of blood T cell repertoires in COVID-19. The junction had 7 bases not matched to a gene; V was cut back by 1 base and J by 8 bases. The CDR3 length is 14 residues. The V gene's germline CDR1 is LGHDT and CDR2 YNNKEL (reference sequence). In the original workflow: Amplifying reference gene primers gave estimates of nucleated cell counts. The protocol was immunoSEQ multiplex PCR, while the TCRdb copy is restricted to in-frame clones and leaves out a portion. The DNA gave D and trimming, while V, J and clone size come from that table. This table has around 100,000 clones, about 90% appearing once.

The origin of this receptor is a man older than 75 with acute or convalescent COVID-19. The chain has TRBV3-1 (or the pseudogene TRBV3-2) and TRBJ1-2; 7 nucleotides align to TRBD1. The sequenced sample was peripheral blood. The CDR3 here is CASSQVGGGKGYTF. Written as DNA, the CDR3 is TGTGCCAGCAGCCAAGTCGGAGGGGGCAAAGGCTACACCTTC.